The T cell receptor (beta chain) under discussion was sequenced for a study of PD-L1 blockade in urothelial cancer. For the study at large: When patients started atezolizumab in about 2014, it was given at 1,200 mg intravenously every 3 weeks. Analyses used blood from 3 weeks (second dose) and 6 weeks after treatment start.

The time point here: pretreatment peripheral blood. Patients had urothelial carcinoma that was locally advanced or metastatic. Profiling relied on immunoSEQ multiplex PCR, and the TCRdb table lists in-frame clones only, not all of them. The sample lists 85,000 to 100,000 clones, 80% to 90% occurring once. The CDR3 spans 15 residues. V dropped 5 bases and J dropped 6; count of bases not matched to a gene: 8. CDR1 is LNHDA and CDR2 is SQIVND in the germline V gene (reference sequence). The J gene is TRBJ2-1, the V gene TRBV19, with TRBD2 identical over 9 bases. This TCR derives from a man in his 60s with urothelial cancer. The sequencing used PBMCs, collected around atezolizumab (anti-PD-L1) treatment. CDR3 amino acids: CASSSGAGGGNEQFF. CDR3 DNA sequence: TGTGCCAGTAGTTCAGGAGCGGGAGGAGGCAATGAGCAGTTCTTC.